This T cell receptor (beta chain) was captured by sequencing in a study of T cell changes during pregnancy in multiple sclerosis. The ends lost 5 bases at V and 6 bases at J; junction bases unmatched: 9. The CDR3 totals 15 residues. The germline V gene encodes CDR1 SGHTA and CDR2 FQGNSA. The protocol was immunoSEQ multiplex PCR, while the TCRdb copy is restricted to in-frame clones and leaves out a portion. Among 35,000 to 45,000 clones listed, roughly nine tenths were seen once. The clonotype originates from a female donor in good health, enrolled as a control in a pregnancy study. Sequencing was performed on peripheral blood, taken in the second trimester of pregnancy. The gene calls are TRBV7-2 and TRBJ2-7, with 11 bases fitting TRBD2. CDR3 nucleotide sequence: TGTGCCAGCAGCGCGCGTAGCGGGAGGGCCCCCGAGCAGTACTTC. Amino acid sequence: CASSARSGRAPEQYF.